This T cell receptor (beta chain) was identified during a study of OX40 agonist ivuxolimab in advanced cancers. Produced via immunoSEQ multiplex PCR; TCRdb's table is partial and in-frame only. The sample records 69,000 or so clones, 80% to 90% being singletons. CDR3 length equals 14 residues. V trimming: 9 bases; J trimming: 0 bases; junction bases outside the gene matches: 8. Germline CDR1 and CDR2: SGHVS and FQNEAQ. The material sequenced was CD4+ or CD8+ T cells sorted from blood, taken in a trial of the OX40 agonist ivuxolimab. The chain joins TRBV7-8 to TRBJ2-7, with 7 bases aligning to TRBD2. The receptor was derived from an adult with an advanced solid tumor such as melanoma, head and neck, liver or kidney cancer. CDR3 amino acids: CASFPGGSSYEQYF. In DNA form, the CDR3 reads TGTGCCAGTTTTCCGGGGGGAAGCTCCTACGAGCAGTACTTC. The full variable domain, rest sourced from reference TRBV7-8 and TRBJ2-7, is GAGVSQSPRYKVAKRGQDVALRCDPISGHVSLFWYQQALGQGPEFLTYFQNEAQLDKSGLPSDRFFAERPEGSVSTLKIQRTQQEDSAVYLCASFPGGSSYEQYFGPGTRLTVT.